Below are 6 T cell receptor beta chains sequenced from a single sample in a study of Ad26.COV2.S vaccination and SARS-CoV-2 variants. TCRdb keeps only in-frame clones here, not all; method: immunoSEQ multiplex PCR. This table holds roughly 320,000 clones, about nine tenths found once. Treatment denoted: roughly 18 received Ad26.COV2.S at low or high dose, single or two shots; 5 received placebo; per-sample allocation not given. Collection of samples fell on day 63 after the first vaccine or placebo injection. The starting material was peripheral blood, obtained in a trial of Ad26.COV2.S vaccine versus placebo. The source of these receptors is a person between 18 and 60 years old who received the Ad26.COV2.S COVID-19 vaccine or a placebo.

For this clone: Additional DNA sequences in this sample encode the identical CDR3. The chain uses TRBV18 and TRBJ1-1; D gene ambiguous. The CDR3 runs to 13 residues. Between the trimmed V and J ends, which lost 6 bases and 3 bases, there was a span of 11 bases. Germline loops: CDR1 KGHSH, CDR2 LQKENI. The CDR3 region is CASSRVGDTEAFF. Written as DNA, the CDR3 is TGTGCCAGCTCCCGGGTTGGGGACACTGAAGCTTTCTTT. The variable domain in full, with the rest retrieved from reference TRBV18 and TRBJ1-1, is NAGVMQNPRHLVRRRGQEARLRCSPMKGHSHVYWYRQLPEEGLKFMVYLQKENIIDESGMPKERFSAEFPKEGPSILRIQQVVRGDSAAYFCASSRVGDTEAFFGQGTRLTVV.

This clone was counted once. The chain recombines TRBV6-5 with TRBJ2-2; a possible D gene is TRBD2 (6 bases). Trimming pared 10 bases from V and 1 base from J, leaving 13 bases between. CDR1 is MNHEY, CDR2 SVGAGI, per germline. This CDR3 has 14 amino acids. The CDR3 bases are TGTGCCACAATCTGGGGGGTGAACACCGGGGAGCTGTTTTTT. This translates into CATIWGVNTGELFF.

The rearrangement uses TRBV29-1 and TRBJ1-2; D remains ambiguous. The CDR3 is 13 amino acids. V dropped 2 bases and J dropped 2 bases, with 9 bases sitting between them. In germline, CDR1 is SQVTM, CDR2 ANQGSEA. CDR3 residues: CSVETGLNYGYTF. The CDR3 nucleotides are TGCAGCGTTGAAACTGGCCTAAACTATGGCTACACCTTC.

The chain joins TRBV6-5 to TRBJ1-1; D might be TRBD1 (5 bases). CDR1 and CDR2 (germline): MNHEY, SVGAGI. This CDR3 has 15 amino acids. The V end lost 6 bases, the J end lost 6 bases, and 20 bases lay between the germline ends. The CDR3 nucleotides read TGTGCCAGCAGCCCCCTTACAGGATATTTCCCTGAAGCTTTCTTT. Translation gives CASSPLTGYFPEAFF.

This clone was seen only once. J is TRBJ2-7 and V is TRBV6-5; possibly TRBD1 or TRBD2 for D (5 bases each). This CDR3 region has 14 residues. V was cut by 6 bases and J by 3 bases, with 15 bases left in between. CDR1 MNHEY and CDR2 SVGAGI come from the germline V gene. CDR3: CASRDLRDGYEQYF. The CDR3 nucleotides are TGTGCCAGCAGAGACCTTCGGGACGGCTACGAGCAGTACTTC.

This sequence joins TRBV5-1 and TRBJ1-1; no firm D call. CDR1 and CDR2 from the germline V gene are SGHRS and YFSETQ. The CDR3 loop spans 12 amino acids. Trimming removed 4 bases from V and 5 bases from J, with 9 bases in between. The CDR3 reads CASSTVGTEAFF. CDR3 sequence (DNA): TGCGCCAGCAGCACTGTCGGGACTGAAGCTTTCTTT.